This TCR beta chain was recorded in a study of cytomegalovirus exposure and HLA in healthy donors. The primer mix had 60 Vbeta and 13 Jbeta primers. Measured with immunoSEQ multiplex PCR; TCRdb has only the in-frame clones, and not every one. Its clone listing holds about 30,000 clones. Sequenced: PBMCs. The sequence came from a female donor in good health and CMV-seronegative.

For the CDR3, the DNA is TGTGCCAGTAGTATGGGACAGAATAATTCACCCCTCCACTTT. It translates to CASSMGQNNSPLHF. This chain links TRBV19 with TRBJ1-6, with 7 bases fitting TRBD1. J gave up 5 bases and V 3 bases, and 1 base lay outside the gene matches. There are 14 residues in the CDR3. Per the germline V gene, CDR1 is LNHDA and CDR2 is SQIVND (reference sequence).